This TCR beta chain comes out of a study of tumor and adjacent non-tumor tissue in lung cancer. V dropped 3 bases and J dropped 0 bases, with 11 bases sitting between them. The germline V gene has CDR1 LGHNA and CDR2 YNFKEQ. The CDR3 totals 16 residues. Three rounds of nested PCR, following a modified ARM-PCR protocol, produced the TCRbeta library. TCRdb re-derived calls from the multiplex PCR reads in MiXCR, one entry per CDR3 protein. The sample shows 200,000 to 250,000 distinct CDR3 sequences, 60% to 85% of them seen only once. The template was RNA from unsorted bulk tissue. The receptor was derived from a man in his sixties with non-small cell lung cancer. Sequenced sample: lung tumor tissue. The chain carries TRBV4-2 and TRBJ2-2; D is possibly TRBD2 (6 bases). The DNA for the CDR3 is TGTGCCAGCAGCCATGCGGCGGGATCGAACACCGGGGAGCTGTTTTTT. Its translation: CASSHAAGSNTGELFF.